This T cell receptor (beta chain) derives from a study of T cells in women clearing cervical HPV infection. Looking at the study overall: No precancer developed; the control's incident HPV16 infection cleared within 12 months. Only a few women had HLA typing results available. Controls gave blood once infection was undetectable; cases at lesion identification.

Repertoires were generated with immunoSEQ multiplex PCR, while TCRdb's copy carries only in-frame clones and drops some. This sample's table reports 30,000 to 45,000 clones. With respect to this clone: The CDR3 end lies 3 residues beyond the end of the read and is filled in from the germline J gene.

The CDR3 has 14 residues. The V gene end was trimmed by 3 bases and the J gene end by 3 bases; junction bases not matched to a gene: 5. Germline V gives CDR1 SGHRS, CDR2 YFSETQ. The chain uses TRBV5-1 and TRBJ2-5; 7 nucleotides align to TRBD1. This TCR was sampled from a woman between 18 and 70 years old with a cervical HPV16 infection that either progressed to CIN3+ or cleared (not recorded which). Material for sequencing was blood buffy coat. Partial CDR3 DNA: TGCGCCAGCAGCTCCGGGACAGCCAAAGAGACC. Amino acids: CASSSGTAKET. The complete CDR3 reads CASSSGTAKETQYF.